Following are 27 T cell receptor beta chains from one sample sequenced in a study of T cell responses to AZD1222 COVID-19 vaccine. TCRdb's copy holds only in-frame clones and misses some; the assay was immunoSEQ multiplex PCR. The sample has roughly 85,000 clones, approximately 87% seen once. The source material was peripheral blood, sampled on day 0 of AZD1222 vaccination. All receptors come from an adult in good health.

CDR3 in DNA: TGTGCCTCACGACAGGGAGGGGGGGGCAAACTGTTTTTT. Protein sequence: CASRQGGGGKLFF. The rearrangement uses TRBV30 and TRBJ1-4, with TRBD1 matching over 7 bases. Per the germline V gene, CDR1 is GTSNPN and CDR2 is SVGIG (reference sequence). This CDR3 is built from 13 residues. J gave up 11 bases and V 7 bases, and 13 bases lay outside the gene matches. The full variable domain, completed using reference TRBV30 and TRBJ1-4, is SQTIHQWPATLVQPVGSPLSLECTVEGTSNPNLYWYRQAAGRGLQLLFYSVGIGQISSEVPQNLSASRPQDRQFILSSKKLLLSDSGFYLCASRQGGGGKLFFGSGTQLSVL.

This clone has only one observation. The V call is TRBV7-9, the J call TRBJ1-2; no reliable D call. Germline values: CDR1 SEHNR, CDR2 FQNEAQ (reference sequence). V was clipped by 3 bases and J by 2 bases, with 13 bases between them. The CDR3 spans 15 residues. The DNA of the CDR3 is TGTGCCAGCAGCTTTAATGAGGGTAGGAACTATGGCTACACCTTC. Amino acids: CASSFNEGRNYGYTF.

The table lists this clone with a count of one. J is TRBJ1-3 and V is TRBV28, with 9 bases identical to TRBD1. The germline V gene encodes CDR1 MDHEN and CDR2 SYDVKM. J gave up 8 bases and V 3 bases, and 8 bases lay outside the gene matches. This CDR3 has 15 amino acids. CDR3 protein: CASSFRQGDRDTIYF. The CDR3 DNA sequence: TGTGCCAGCAGTTTCCGACAGGGGGATAGGGACACCATATATTTT.

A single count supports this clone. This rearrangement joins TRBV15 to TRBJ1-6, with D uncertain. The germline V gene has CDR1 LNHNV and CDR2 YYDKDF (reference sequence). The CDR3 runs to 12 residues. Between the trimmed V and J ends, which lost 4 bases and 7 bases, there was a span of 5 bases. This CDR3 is CATSKVNSPLHF. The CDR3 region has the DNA TGTGCCACCAGCAAGGTGAATTCACCCCTCCACTTT.

CDR3 residues: CSVARTGTLYEQYF. The CDR3 region has the DNA TGCAGCGTTGCCCGGACAGGGACCCTTTACGAGCAGTACTTC. The chain has TRBV29-1 and TRBJ2-7; 8 bases align to TRBD1. The CDR3 totals 14 residues. Germline CDR1 reads SQVTM; CDR2 reads ANQGSEA. V was pared by 4 bases and J by 4 bases, with 9 bases of the junction left unmatched.

In DNA, the CDR3 is TGTGCCAGCAGCTCGACGCTCGGGGGCACCGGGGAGCTGTTTTTT. Amino acids: CASSSTLGGTGELFF. This chain connects TRBV7-3 to TRBJ2-2; D is possibly TRBD2 (6 bases). V shed 4 bases and J shed 4 bases, with 13 bases lying between them. The CDR3 sequence is 15 residues long. Germline lookup yields CDR1 SGHTA and CDR2 FQGTGA.

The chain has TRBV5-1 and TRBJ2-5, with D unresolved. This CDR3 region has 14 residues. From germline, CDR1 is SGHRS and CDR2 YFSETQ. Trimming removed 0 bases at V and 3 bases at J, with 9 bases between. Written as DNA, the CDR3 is TGCGCCAGCAGCTTGGGCGGCAACGAAGAGACCCAGTACTTC. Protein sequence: CASSLGGNEETQYF.

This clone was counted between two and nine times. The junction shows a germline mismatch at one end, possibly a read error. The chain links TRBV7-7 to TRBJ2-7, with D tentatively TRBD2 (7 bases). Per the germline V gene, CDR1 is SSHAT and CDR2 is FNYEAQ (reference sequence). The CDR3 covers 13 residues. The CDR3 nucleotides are TGTGCTAGCAGCACTAGCGTCAGGGGCGAGCAGTACTTC. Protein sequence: CASSTSVRGEQYF.

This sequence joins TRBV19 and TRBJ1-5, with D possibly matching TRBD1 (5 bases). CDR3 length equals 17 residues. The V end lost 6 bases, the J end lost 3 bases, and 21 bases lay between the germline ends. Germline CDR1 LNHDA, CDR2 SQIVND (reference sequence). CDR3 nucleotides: TGTGCCAGTAGCTCATTCGCGTCAGGGTCATACAATCAGCCCCAGCATTTT. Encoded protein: CASSSFASGSYNQPQHF.

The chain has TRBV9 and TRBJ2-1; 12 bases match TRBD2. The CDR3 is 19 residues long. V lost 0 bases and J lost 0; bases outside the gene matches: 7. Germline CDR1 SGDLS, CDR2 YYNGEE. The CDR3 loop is CASSVVGTSGPSSYNEQFF. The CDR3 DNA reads TGTGCCAGCAGCGTAGTAGGGACTAGCGGGCCCAGCTCCTACAATGAGCAGTTCTTC.

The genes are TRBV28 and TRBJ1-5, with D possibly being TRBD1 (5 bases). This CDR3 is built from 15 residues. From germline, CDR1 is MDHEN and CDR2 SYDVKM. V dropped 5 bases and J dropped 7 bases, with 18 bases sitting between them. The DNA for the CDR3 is TGTGCCAGCAGTCCCGCGGAGGGGAAGGGACAGCCCCAGCATTTT. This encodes CASSPAEGKGQPQHF.

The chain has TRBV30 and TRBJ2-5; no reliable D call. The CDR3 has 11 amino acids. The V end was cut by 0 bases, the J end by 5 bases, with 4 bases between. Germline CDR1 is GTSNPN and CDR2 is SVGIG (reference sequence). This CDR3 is CAWSVGETQYF. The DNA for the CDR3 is TGTGCCTGGAGTGTTGGGGAGACCCAGTACTTC.

Here the CDR3 reads CASSLTTGGGFYEQYF. The CDR3 coding sequence is TGCGCCAGCAGCTTGACGACAGGGGGTGGTTTCTACGAGCAGTACTTC. The chain joins TRBV5-1 to TRBJ2-7; TRBD1 matches at 9 bases. With V trimmed by 1 base and J by 3 bases, 8 bases remained unmatched. CDR1 and CDR2 (germline): SGHRS, YFSETQ. This CDR3 spans 16 amino acids. Together with reference TRBV5-1 and TRBJ2-7, the CDR3 gives the full variable domain: KAGVTQTPRYLIKTRGQQVTLSCSPISGHRSVSWYQQTPGQGLQFLFEYFSETQRNKGNFPGRFSGRQFSNSRSEMNVSTLELGDSALYLCASSLTTGGGFYEQYFGPGTRLTVT.

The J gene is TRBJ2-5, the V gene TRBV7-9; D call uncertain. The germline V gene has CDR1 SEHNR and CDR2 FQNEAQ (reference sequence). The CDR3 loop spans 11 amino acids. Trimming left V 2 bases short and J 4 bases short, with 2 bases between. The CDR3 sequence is CASSLLETQYF. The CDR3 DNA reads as TGTGCCAGCAGCTTATTAGAGACCCAGTACTTC.

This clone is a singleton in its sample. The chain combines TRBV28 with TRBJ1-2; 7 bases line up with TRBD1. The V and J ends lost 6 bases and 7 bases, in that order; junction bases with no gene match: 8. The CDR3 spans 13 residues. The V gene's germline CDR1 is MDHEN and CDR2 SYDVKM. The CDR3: CASRVTGQLGYTF. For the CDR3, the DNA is TGTGCCAGCAGGGTAACGGGACAGCTTGGCTACACCTTC.

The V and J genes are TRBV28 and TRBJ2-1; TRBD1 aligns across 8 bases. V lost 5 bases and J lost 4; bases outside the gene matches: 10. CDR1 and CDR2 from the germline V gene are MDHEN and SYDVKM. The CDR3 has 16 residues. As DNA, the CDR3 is TGTGCCAGCAGTCGGACAGGGAAGTTGGGATACAATGAGCAGTTCTTC. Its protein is CASSRTGKLGYNEQFF.

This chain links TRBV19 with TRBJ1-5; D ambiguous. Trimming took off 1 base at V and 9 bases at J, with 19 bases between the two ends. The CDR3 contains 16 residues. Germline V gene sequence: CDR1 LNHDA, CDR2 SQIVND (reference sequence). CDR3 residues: CASSIVLTGPPGPQHF. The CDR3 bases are TGTGCCAGTAGTATAGTTCTAACCGGGCCCCCGGGGCCCCAGCATTTT.

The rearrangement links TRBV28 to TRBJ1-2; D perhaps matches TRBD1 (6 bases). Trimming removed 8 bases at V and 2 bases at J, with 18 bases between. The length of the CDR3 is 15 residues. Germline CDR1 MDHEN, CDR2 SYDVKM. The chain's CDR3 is CASRRAGGQNYGYTF. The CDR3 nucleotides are TGTGCCAGCCGGCGGGCGGGGGGCCAAAACTATGGCTACACCTTC.

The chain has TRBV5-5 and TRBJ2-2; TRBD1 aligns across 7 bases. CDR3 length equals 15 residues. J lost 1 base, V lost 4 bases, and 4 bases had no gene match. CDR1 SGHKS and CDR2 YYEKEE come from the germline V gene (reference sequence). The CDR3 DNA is TGTGCCAGCAGCCAGGACAGGCTGAACACCGGGGAGCTGTTTTTT. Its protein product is CASSQDRLNTGELFF.

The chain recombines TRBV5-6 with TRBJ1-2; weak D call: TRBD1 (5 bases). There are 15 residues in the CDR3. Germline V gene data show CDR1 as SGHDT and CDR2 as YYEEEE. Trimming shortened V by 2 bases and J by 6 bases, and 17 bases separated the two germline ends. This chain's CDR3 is CASSLPGGRADGYTF. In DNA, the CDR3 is TGTGCCAGCAGCTTACCTGGGGGAAGAGCGGATGGCTACACCTTC.

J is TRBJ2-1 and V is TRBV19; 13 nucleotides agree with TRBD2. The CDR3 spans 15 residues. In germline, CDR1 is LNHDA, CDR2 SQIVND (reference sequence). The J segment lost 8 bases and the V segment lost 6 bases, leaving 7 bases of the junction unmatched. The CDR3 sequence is CASRAGTSGADEQFF. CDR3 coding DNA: TGTGCCAGTAGAGCCGGGACTAGCGGGGCGGATGAGCAGTTCTTC.

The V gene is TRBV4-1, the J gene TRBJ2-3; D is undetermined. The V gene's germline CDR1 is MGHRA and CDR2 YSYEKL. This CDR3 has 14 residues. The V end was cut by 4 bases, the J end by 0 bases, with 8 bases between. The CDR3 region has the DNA TGCGCCAGCAGCCCATATACTAGCACAGATACGCAGTATTTT. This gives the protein CASSPYTSTDTQYF.

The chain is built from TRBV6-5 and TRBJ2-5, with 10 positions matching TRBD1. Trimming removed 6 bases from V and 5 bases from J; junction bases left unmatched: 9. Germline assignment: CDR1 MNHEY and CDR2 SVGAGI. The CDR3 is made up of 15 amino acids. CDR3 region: CASSQPGTGDETQYF. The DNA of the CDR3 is TGTGCCAGCAGCCAACCCGGGACAGGGGATGAGACCCAGTACTTC.

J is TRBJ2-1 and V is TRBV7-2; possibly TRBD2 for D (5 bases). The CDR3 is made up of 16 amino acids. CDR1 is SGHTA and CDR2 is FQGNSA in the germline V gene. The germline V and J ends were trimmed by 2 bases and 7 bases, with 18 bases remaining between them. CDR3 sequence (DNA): TGTGCCAGCAGCTTATCAGGATTAGCGAGCGGTAATGAGCAGTTCTTC. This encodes CASSLSGLASGNEQFF.

CDR3 residues: CATSGYEREGPHNEQFF. The CDR3 DNA is TGTGCCACCAGTGGTTACGAGCGGGAGGGCCCCCACAATGAGCAGTTCTTC. V usage is TRBV24-1 and J usage is TRBJ2-1, with 10 bases that match TRBD2. After removal of 5 bases from V and 5 bases from J, the junction contained 11 bases not matched to a gene. Germline assignment: CDR1 KGHDR and CDR2 SFDVKD. CDR3 length: 17 residues.

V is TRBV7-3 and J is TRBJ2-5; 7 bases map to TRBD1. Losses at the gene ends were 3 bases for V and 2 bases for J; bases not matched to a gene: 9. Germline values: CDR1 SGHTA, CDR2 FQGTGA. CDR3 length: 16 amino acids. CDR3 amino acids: CASSFSPTGSQETQYF. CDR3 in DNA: TGTGCCAGCAGCTTTAGCCCGACAGGGAGTCAAGAGACCCAGTACTTC.

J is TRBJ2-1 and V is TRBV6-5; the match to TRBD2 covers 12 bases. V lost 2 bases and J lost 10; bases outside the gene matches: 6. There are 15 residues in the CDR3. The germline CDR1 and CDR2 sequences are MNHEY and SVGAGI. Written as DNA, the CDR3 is TGTGCCAGCAGTTACCGACTAGCGGGAGAGGGCGAGCAGTTCTTC. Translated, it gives CASSYRLAGEGEQFF.